This T cell receptor beta chain was captured by sequencing in a study of T cell responses to AZD1222 COVID-19 vaccine (dated by TCRdb to the early 2020s). Study-wide context: AZD1222 recipients with second doses at about 4 weeks or about 12 weeks were pooled, because spike-specific TCR depth and breadth did not differ between schedules. TCR sequencing was performed for more than 230 trial participants, of whom about 200 were given two doses of AZD1222 and around 26 were given two doses of MenACWY control vaccine. Enrollment into the trials was organized by age into subgroups of 18-55, 56-69 and 70-plus years, and those subgroups contained roughly 150, 30 and 60 TCR-sequenced participants, respectively. What the work shows at the level of the full study, not this receptor alone: Reportedly, close to half of the unique spike-specific TCRs recognized epitopes lying outside the regions that are mutated in the B.1.351 and B.1.1.7 variants. Because no day 14 peak-response samples were available, repertoires were characterized only after the peak T cell response. In the small 56-69-year group, the increase in depth fell short of significance, most likely because of low power. The vaccine-associated CD4 TCRs covered the entire spike protein, and the dominant responses fell in regions 160-218 and 743-854. Spike-specific TCR breadth and depth rose significantly after two AZD1222 doses compared with day 0 and with MenACWY recipients. Conclusions about previously exposed vaccinees are limited because only six or seven AZD1222 recipients were SARS-CoV-2 seropositive at baseline. Participants were mostly white British and included more females than males, and it was suggested by the authors that clonal diversity may have been underestimated.

On this clone: Its antigen is unknown. The sample holds no much larger clone one base away, and base qualities are not on file.

CDR3 length: 16 amino acids, cysteine to phenylalanine. This entry keeps only the CDR3 DNA: 48 bases, framed from base 1. The CDR1 and CDR2 encoded by the germline V gene are SGDLS and YYNGEE. V trim: 2 bases; J trim: 5 bases; unmatched bases: 11. The CDR3 regions of human TCRbeta chains were analyzed by immunosequencing. The study's processing was this. Repertoire TCRs were checked for matches against a reference library of SARS-CoV-2-specific TCRs that had been generated using the MIRA antigen-specificity platform. Breadth was defined as the fraction of unique TCRs that were SARS-CoV-2-associated, and depth was defined as the fraction of total T cells that were SARS-CoV-2-associated. Using the MIRA data, every spike-specific TCR was mapped to the spike region that the TCR reacted to and assigned to either a CD4 or a CD8 class. Log10-transformed breadth and depth values were compared by one-way ANOVA with Sidak's multiple comparisons tests. As stored in TCRdb, this immuneACCESS dataset retains in-frame rearrangements with V and J assigned. A fraction of the clones does not appear; measured against another copy, unresolved V genes explain less than half of the discrepancy, and the remainder lacks a known reason. V, J and clone size are those of that table, while D and trimming were read from the DNA. Across this sample there are 90,000 to 140,000 clones, with more than 75% seen only once. Around 10% of the sample belongs to the ten largest clones.

The sample's time point label is to be understood as: baseline before first vaccination. Vaccinee samples came from UK trials COV001 and COV002, including a single-blind randomized controlled phase 2/3 trial of AZD1222 (ChAdOx1 nCoV-19) in healthy adults. Trial participant PBMC samples were collected at day 0 and day 28 after the second dose for TCRbeta chain sequencing. This receptor was taken from an adult in good health. The material sequenced was peripheral blood, taken on day 0 of AZD1222 vaccination. The sequence links TRBV9 to TRBJ2-5, and 8 bases in between align with TRBD2. The CDR3 reads as follows: CASSVSPGPGGETQYF. Read as DNA, the sequence is TGTGCCAGCAGCGTGAGCCCCGGGCCGGGAGGGGAGACCCAGTACTTC.